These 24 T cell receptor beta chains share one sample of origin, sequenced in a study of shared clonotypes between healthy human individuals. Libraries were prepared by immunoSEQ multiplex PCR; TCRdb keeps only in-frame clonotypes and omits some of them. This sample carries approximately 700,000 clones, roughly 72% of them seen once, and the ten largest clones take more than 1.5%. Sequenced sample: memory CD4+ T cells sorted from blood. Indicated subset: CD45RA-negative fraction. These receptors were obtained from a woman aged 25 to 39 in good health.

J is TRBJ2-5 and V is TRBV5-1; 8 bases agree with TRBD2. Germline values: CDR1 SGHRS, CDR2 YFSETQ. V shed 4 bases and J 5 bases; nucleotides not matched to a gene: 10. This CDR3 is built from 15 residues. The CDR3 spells CASSPLTSVLETQYF. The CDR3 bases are TGCGCCAGCAGCCCCTTGACTAGCGTACTGGAGACCCAGTACTTC. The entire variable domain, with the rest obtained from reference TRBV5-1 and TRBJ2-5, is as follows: KAGVTQTPRYLIKTRGQQVTLSCSPISGHRSVSWYQQTPGQGLQFLFEYFSETQRNKGNFPGRFSGRQFSNSRSEMNVSTLELGDSALYLCASSPLTSVLETQYFGPGTRLLVL.

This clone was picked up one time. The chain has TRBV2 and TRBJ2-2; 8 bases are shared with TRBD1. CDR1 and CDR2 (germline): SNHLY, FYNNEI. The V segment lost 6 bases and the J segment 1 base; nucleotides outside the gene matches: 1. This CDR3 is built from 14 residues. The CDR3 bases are TGTGCCAGCAGCAGGGGGCAGAACACCGGGGAGCTGTTTTTT. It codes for CASSRGQNTGELFF.

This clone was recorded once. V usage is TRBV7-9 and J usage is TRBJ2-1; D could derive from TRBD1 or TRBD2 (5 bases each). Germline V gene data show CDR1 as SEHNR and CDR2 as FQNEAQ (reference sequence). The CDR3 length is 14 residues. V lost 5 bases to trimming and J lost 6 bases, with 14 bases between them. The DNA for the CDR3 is TGTGCCAGCAGCGGGGGAGCAGGTGTCAATGAGCAGTTCTTC. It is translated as CASSGGAGVNEQFF.

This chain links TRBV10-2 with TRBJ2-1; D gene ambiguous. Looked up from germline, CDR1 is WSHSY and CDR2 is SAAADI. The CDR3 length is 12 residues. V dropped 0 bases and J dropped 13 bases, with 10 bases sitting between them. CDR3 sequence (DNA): TGCGCCAGCAGTGAGTCGAGGCAGGTACAGTTCTTC. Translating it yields CASSESRQVQFF.

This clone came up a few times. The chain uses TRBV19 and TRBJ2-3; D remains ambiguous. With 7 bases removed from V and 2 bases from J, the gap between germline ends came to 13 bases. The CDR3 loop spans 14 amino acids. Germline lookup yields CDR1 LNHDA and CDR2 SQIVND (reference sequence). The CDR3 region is CASNPVGFTDTQYF. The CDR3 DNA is TGTGCCAGTAATCCTGTAGGTTTCACAGATACGCAGTATTTT.

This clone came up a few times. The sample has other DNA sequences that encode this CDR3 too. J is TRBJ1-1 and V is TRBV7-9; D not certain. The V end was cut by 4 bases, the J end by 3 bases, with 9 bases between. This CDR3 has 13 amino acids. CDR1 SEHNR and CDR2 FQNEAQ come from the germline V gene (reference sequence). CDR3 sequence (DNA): TGTGCCAGCAGCTCCGAGGGTTACACTGAAGCTTTCTTT. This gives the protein CASSSEGYTEAFF.

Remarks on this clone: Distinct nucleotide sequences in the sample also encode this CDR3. For the CDR3, the DNA is TGCAGTGCTGGGGGTTTAGATACGCAGTATTTT. The encoded protein is CSAGGLDTQYF. The chain uses TRBV20-1 and TRBJ2-3; either TRBD1 or TRBD2 may fit D (5 bases each). The CDR3 sequence is 11 residues long. CDR1 is DFQATT, CDR2 SNEGSKA, per germline (reference sequence). V was shortened by 5 bases and J by 5 bases, with 8 bases between the two germline ends.

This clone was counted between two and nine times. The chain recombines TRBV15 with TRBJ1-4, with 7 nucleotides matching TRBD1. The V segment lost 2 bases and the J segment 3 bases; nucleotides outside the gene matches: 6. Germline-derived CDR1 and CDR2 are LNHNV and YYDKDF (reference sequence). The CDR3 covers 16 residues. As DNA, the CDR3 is TGTGCCACCAGCAGACGGGAGGGGGCCGCTAATGAAAAACTGTTTTTT. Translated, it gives CATSRREGAANEKLFF.

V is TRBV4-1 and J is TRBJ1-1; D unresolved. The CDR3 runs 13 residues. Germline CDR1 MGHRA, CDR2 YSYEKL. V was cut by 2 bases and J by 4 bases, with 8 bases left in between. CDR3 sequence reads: CASSQPVGTEAFF. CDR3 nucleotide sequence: TGCGCCAGCAGCCAACCAGTCGGCACTGAAGCTTTCTTT.

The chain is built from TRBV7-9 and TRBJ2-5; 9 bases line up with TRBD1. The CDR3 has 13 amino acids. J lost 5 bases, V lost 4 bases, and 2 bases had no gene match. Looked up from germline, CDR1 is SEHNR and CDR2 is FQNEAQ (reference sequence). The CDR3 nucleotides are TGTGCCAGCAGCTGGACAGGGGATGAGACCCAGTACTTC. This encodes CASSWTGDETQYF.

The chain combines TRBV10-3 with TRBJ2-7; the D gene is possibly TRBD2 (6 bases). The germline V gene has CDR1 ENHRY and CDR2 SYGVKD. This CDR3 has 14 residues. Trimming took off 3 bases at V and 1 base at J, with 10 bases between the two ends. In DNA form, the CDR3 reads TGTGCCATCAGTGATTCGGGGGTATCCTACGAGCAGTACTTC. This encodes CAISDSGVSYEQYF.

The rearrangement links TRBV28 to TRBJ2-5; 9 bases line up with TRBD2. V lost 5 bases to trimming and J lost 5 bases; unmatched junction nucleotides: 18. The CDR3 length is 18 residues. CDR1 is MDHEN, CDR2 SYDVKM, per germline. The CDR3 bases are TGTGCCAGCAGTCTCTGGACCGGACTAGCGACCCGTAGGGAGACCCAGTACTTC. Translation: CASSLWTGLATRRETQYF.

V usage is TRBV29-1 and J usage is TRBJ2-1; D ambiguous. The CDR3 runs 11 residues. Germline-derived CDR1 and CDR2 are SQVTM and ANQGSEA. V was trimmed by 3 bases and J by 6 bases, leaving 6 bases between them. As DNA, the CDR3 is TGCAGCGTTGAGACTCCCAATGAGCAGTTCTTC. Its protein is CSVETPNEQFF.

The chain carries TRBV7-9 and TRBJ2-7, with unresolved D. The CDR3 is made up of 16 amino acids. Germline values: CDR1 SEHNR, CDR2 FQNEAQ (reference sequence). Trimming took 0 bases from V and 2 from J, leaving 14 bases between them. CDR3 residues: CASSLARQSITYEQYF. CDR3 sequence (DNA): TGTGCCAGCAGCTTAGCGCGCCAGTCAATTACCTACGAGCAGTACTTC.

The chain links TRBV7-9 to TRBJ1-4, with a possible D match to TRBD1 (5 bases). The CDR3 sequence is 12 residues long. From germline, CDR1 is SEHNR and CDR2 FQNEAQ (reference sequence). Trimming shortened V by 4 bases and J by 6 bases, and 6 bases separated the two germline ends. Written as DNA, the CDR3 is TGTGCCAGCAGCTGGGGGGATGAAAAACTGTTTTTT. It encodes CASSWGDEKLFF.

The CDR3 nucleotides read TGTGCCAGCAGCTTGGAGCGGGAGGAACACAATGAGCAGTTCTTC. This codes for CASSLEREEHNEQFF. The J gene is TRBJ2-1, the V gene TRBV5-4; 9 nucleotides align to TRBD2. The CDR3 spans 15 residues. CDR1 SGHNT and CDR2 YYREEE come from the germline V gene (reference sequence). V was clipped by 0 bases and J by 5 bases; unmatched bases: 3.

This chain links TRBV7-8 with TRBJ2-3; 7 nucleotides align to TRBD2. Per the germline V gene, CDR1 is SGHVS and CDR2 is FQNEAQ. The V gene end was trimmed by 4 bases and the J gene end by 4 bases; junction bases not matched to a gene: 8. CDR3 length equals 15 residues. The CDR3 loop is CASSSERDGSDTQYF. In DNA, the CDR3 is TGTGCCAGCAGCTCCGAGCGGGATGGGTCAGATACGCAGTATTTT.

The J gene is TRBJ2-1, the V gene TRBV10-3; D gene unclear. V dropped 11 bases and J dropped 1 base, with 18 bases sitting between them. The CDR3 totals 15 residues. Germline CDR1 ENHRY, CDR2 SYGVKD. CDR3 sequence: CAARATGGSYNEQFF. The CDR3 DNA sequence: TGTGCCGCTAGAGCGACCGGCGGTTCCTACAATGAGCAGTTCTTC.

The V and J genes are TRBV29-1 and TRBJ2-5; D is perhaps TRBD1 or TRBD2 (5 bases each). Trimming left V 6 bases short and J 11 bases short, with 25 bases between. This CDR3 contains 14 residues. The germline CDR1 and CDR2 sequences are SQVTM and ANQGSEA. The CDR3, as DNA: TGCAGCGTGCGCGCCGGGACCAGCGGAGTAGAGCAGTACTTC. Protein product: CSVRAGTSGVEQYF.

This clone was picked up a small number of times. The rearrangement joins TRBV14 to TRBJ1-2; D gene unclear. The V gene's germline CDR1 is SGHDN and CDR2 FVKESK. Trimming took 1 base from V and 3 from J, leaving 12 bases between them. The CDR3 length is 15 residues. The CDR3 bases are TGTGCCAGCAGCCAAGCCCGAGGAGGATACTATGGCTACACCTTC. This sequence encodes CASSQARGGYYGYTF. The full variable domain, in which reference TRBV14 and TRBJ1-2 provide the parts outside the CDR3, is EAGVTQFPSHSVIEKGQTVTLRCDPISGHDNLYWYRRVMGKEIKFLLHFVKESKQDESGMPNNRFLAERTGGTYSTLKVQPAELEDSGVYFCASSQARGGYYGYTFGSGTRLTVV.

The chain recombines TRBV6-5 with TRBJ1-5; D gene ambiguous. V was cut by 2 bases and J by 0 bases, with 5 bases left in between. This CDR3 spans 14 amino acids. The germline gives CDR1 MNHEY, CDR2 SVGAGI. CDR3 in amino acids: CASSYAYSNQPQHF. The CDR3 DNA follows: TGTGCCAGCAGTTACGCTTATAGCAATCAGCCCCAGCATTTT.

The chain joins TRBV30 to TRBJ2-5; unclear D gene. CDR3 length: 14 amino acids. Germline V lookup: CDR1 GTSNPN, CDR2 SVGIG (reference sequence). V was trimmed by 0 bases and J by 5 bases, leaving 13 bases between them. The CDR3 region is CAWSVAQPPETQYF. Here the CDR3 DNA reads TGTGCCTGGAGTGTTGCCCAACCGCCGGAGACCCAGTACTTC.

The CDR3 DNA is TGTGCCAGTACCCGAGCCGGGACAGGGGTGCTCGATGAGCAGTTCTTC. Protein: CASTRAGTGVLDEQFF. The chain recombines TRBV19 with TRBJ2-1; 10 nucleotides align to TRBD1. The junction had 14 bases not matched to a gene; V was cut back by 7 bases and J by 8 bases. The CDR3 length is 16 residues. Germline V gene sequence: CDR1 LNHDA, CDR2 SQIVND (reference sequence).

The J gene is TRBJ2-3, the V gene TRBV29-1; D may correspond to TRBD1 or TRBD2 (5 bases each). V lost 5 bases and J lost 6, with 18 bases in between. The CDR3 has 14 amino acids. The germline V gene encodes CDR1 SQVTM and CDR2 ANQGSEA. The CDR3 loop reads CSVRRGESVDTQYF. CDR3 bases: TGCAGCGTTAGGAGAGGGGAGAGTGTTGATACGCAGTATTTT.